The clone carrying this T cell receptor beta chain was picked up many times. The antigen is unknown. Patients who underwent sequencing had shown CD8+CD57+ cell expansion by flow cytometry. By the time of blood sampling, patients had still received no therapy. This sample stems from a study of CD8+CD57+ T cells in acquired aplastic anemia. Looking at the study overall: The sorted CD4+ and CD8+ cells yielded an average around 3.2 ug of DNA.

The ends lost 5 bases at V and 2 bases at J; junction bases unmatched: 11. The CDR3 contains 17 residues. The germline gives CDR1 SGDLS, CDR2 YYNGEE. Genomic DNA, the template, was used for profiling of the TCR beta VDJ and CDR3. MiXCR was run by TCRdb on the reads, yielding one entry per CDR3 protein. Here the sample spans fewer than 250,000 distinct CDR3 sequences, around 45% being singletons. Study-wide results and limits: The number of CD8+ CDR3 sequences shared by patients and controls was approximately 28.

This TCR was sampled from a human donor with aplastic anemia. Sequencing was done on a sample of sorted CD4+, CD8+, or CD8+CD57+ T cells (not recorded which) from PBMCs. The chain is built from TRBV9 and TRBJ2-5, with 11 bases identical to TRBD2. The CDR3 loop reads CASSPGLADPHQETQYF. The DNA for the CDR3 is TGTGCCAGCAGTCCGGGACTAGCGGATCCGCATCAAGAGACCCAGTACTTC. Variable domain in full (rest from reference TRBV9 and TRBJ2-5): DSGVTQTPKHLITATGQRVTLRCSPRSGDLSVYWYQQSLDQGLQFLIQYYNGEERAKGNILERFSAQQFPDLHSELNLSSLELGDSALYFCASSPGLADPHQETQYFGPGTRLLVL.